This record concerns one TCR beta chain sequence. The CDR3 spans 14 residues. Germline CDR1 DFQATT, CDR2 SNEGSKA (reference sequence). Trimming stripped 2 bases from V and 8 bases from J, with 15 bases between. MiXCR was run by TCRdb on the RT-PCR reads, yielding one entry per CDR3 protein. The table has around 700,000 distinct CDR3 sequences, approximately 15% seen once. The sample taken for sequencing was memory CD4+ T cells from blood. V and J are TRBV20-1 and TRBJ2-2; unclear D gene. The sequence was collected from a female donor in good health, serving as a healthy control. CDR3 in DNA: TGCAGTGCTAGAATTGGTTCCCTAACTGGGGAGCTGTTTTTT. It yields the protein CSARIGSLTGELFF.